This TCR beta chain was obtained from a study of CD8+ T cells in alopecia areata. Background on the study: Treated patients received oral tofacitinib, 5 to 10 mg twice daily.

cDNA serving as the sequencing template came from extracted, reverse transcribed RNA. Measured with immunoSEQ multiplex PCR; TCRdb has only the in-frame clones, and not every one. The profile shows fewer than 150,000 clones, over 50% of them singletons. The CDR3 loop spans 15 amino acids. Between the trimmed V and J ends, which lost 4 bases and 6 bases, there was a span of 20 bases. Germline values: CDR1 SGHRS, CDR2 YFSETQ. Sorting separated CD4+ and CD8+ T cells out of PBMCs. As for this clone: The antigen is unknown.

General observations from the study: Lesional scalp displayed greater clonality than normal scalp, most notably in alopecia totalis/universalis. Possibly as an HLA-related effect, TCR sharing across patients appeared less clear than in mice.

This chain joins TRBV5-1 and TRBJ2-7, with D possibly being TRBD1 (7 bases). The sequence came from a human donor with alopecia areata. Sample: CD4+ T cells sorted from blood, taken at week 0. CDR3 bases: TGCGCCAGCAGCCCAGGGGGAGGAGCGCTCTCCGAGCAGTACTTC. Protein sequence: CASSPGGGALSEQYF.